This T cell receptor beta chain stems from a study of CD8+ T cells in alopecia areata. Findings and caveats of the study: Normal scalp had lower clonality than lesional scalp, with alopecia totalis/universalis lesions showing this most strongly. Sequencing of scalp samples also includes resident alphabeta T cells from normal skin. Sharing of TCRs across patients appeared less clear than in mice, possibly for HLA-related reasons.

Remarks on this clone: Its specificity is unknown.

cDNA reverse transcribed from extracted RNA served as the sequencing template. The assay was immunoSEQ multiplex PCR, and TCRdb's table has in-frame clones only and misses some. This sample has about 140,000 clones, with 50% to 65% found just once. V lost 4 bases and J lost 0, with 6 bases in between. The CDR3 loop spans 13 amino acids. In germline, CDR1 is MDHEN, CDR2 SYDVKM. This sequence was found in a human donor in good health. The specimen was CD4+ T cells sorted from blood. The chain has TRBV28 and TRBJ1-1; D remains unclear. This CDR3 reads CASSYRLNTEAFF. The CDR3 DNA follows: TGTGCCAGCAGTTATCGATTGAACACTGAAGCTTTCTTT. The full variable domain, in which reference TRBV28 and TRBJ1-1 provide the parts outside the CDR3, is DVKVTQSSRYLVKRTGEKVFLECVQDMDHENMFWYRQDPGLGLRLIYFSYDVKMKEKGDIPEGYSVSREKKERFSLILESASTNQTSMYLCASSYRLNTEAFFGQGTRLTVV.